One and the same sample provided the 23 T cell receptor beta chains below, sequenced in a study of blood T cell repertoires in COVID-19. The method was immunoSEQ multiplex PCR; TCRdb's version includes in-frame clones alone and lacks a portion of them. Among around 250,000 clones, roughly four fifths were seen once, and the ten largest hold under 5%. The source material was PBMCs or T cells enriched from blood (not recorded which). The receptor set was obtained from a man between 25 and 39 years old with acute COVID-19.

This chain joins TRBV5-1 and TRBJ2-5, with 9 bases identical to TRBD1. The CDR3 totals 16 residues. V lost 2 bases and J lost 4; bases outside the gene matches: 9. The germline gives CDR1 SGHRS, CDR2 YFSETQ. The CDR3, as DNA: TGCGCCAGCAGCTTATATGGACAGGGGCAGGGAGAGACCCAGTACTTC. Encoded protein: CASSLYGQGQGETQYF.

The CDR3 region has the DNA TGTGCCAGTAGTAGGCGGGCAGGTAATGAAAAACTGTTTTTT. It is translated as CASSRRAGNEKLFF. This sequence joins TRBV19 and TRBJ1-4; no definite D call. In germline, CDR1 is LNHDA, CDR2 SQIVND (reference sequence). The CDR3 sequence is 14 residues long. V was trimmed by 4 bases and J by 4 bases, leaving 10 bases between them.

This chain links TRBV28 with TRBJ1-4; 9 nucleotides agree with TRBD1. With 5 bases clipped from V and 14 bases from J, the junction kept 3 bases outside the gene matches. Germline CDR1 is MDHEN and CDR2 is SYDVKM. This CDR3 comprises 11 residues. DNA for the CDR3: TGTGCCAGCAGTCTGGGACAGGGCCTGTTTTTT. Protein: CASSLGQGLFF.

The rearrangement uses TRBV5-1 and TRBJ2-1; 7 bases align to TRBD2. The germline CDR1 and CDR2 sequences are SGHRS and YFSETQ. After removal of 0 bases from V and 4 bases from J, the junction contained 10 bases not matched to a gene. CDR3 length equals 17 residues. This chain's CDR3 is CASSLGVGPGRYNEQFF. The CDR3 nucleotides are TGCGCCAGCAGCTTGGGGGTGGGTCCCGGGAGGTACAATGAGCAGTTCTTC.

The CDR3, as DNA: TGTGCCAGCAGCTTAGTTGGCTTCAATCAGCCCCAGCATTTT. It translates to CASSLVGFNQPQHF. This chain joins TRBV11-2 and TRBJ1-5, with D uncertain. This CDR3 has 14 residues. Germline V CDR1 and CDR2: SGHAT, FQNNGV. V lost 1 base and J lost 3, with 7 bases in between.

This sequence joins TRBV6-5 and TRBJ1-3, with no clear D. The germline V and J ends were trimmed by 5 bases and 6 bases, with 17 bases remaining between them. Germline V gene data show CDR1 as MNHEY and CDR2 as SVGAGI. This CDR3 spans 15 amino acids. CDR3 protein: CASSPLEATLNTIYF. In DNA form, the CDR3 reads TGTGCCAGCAGTCCCCTCGAGGCAACCCTAAACACCATATATTTT.

This clone was counted only a few times. The chain carries TRBV30 and TRBJ1-2, with TRBD1 matching over 7 bases. The CDR3 runs to 12 residues. Germline V gene lookup returns CDR1 GTSNPN and CDR2 SVGIG (reference sequence). Trimming removed 5 bases from V and 7 bases from J; junction bases left unmatched: 7. The CDR3 coding sequence is TGTGCCTGGGGATACAGGGGAGGTGGCTACACCTTC. Translated, it gives CAWGYRGGGYTF.

J is TRBJ1-6 and V is TRBV15; tentative D call: TRBD1 (6 bases). The CDR3 has 15 residues. V lost 3 bases and J 6 bases, leaving 12 bases between the germline ends. Per the germline V gene, CDR1 is LNHNV and CDR2 is YYDKDF (reference sequence). The CDR3 sequence: CATSSGGISNSPLHF. The CDR3 DNA is TGTGCCACCAGCAGTGGGGGCATTAGTAATTCACCCCTCCACTTT.

This chain uses TRBV9 with TRBJ2-2, with 9 bases that match TRBD2. Trimming at V came to 0 bases and at J to 4 bases, leaving 10 bases not matched to a gene. CDR3 length: 18 amino acids. Germline V lookup: CDR1 SGDLS, CDR2 YYNGEE. CDR3 in amino acids: CASSVDGGRAIGTGELFF. The CDR3 DNA reads as TGTGCCAGCAGCGTAGATGGCGGGAGGGCCATTGGCACCGGGGAGCTGTTTTTT.

The V call is TRBV6-5, the J call TRBJ1-2; 9 bases align to TRBD1. CDR1 is MNHEY and CDR2 is SVGAGI in the germline V gene. Trimming cost V 0 bases and J 6 bases; bases outside gene matches: 8. The CDR3 extends over 16 amino acids. The CDR3 region is CASSYSIDGTGNGYTF. CDR3 DNA sequence: TGTGCCAGCAGTTACTCGATAGACGGGACAGGGAATGGCTACACCTTC.

The rearrangement joins TRBV29-1 to TRBJ2-3; 8 bases align to TRBD2. The CDR3 is 13 amino acids. Germline V gene lookup returns CDR1 SQVTM and CDR2 ANQGSEA. V lost 4 bases to trimming and J lost 5 bases; unmatched junction nucleotides: 5. The CDR3 spells CSVAGGARDTQYF. The CDR3 DNA is TGCAGCGTTGCCGGGGGGGCTAGAGATACGCAGTATTTT.

The chain has TRBV4-1 and TRBJ2-5; 7 nucleotides align to TRBD1. V shed 4 bases, J shed 2 bases, and the junction held 1 base outside the gene matches. The CDR3 covers 13 residues. Germline-derived CDR1 and CDR2 are MGHRA and YSYEKL. The CDR3 spells CASSRDRQETQYF. Written as DNA, the CDR3 is TGCGCCAGCAGCCGGGACAGACAAGAGACCCAGTACTTC.

CDR3 in amino acids: CASSESDRGNSPLHF. The CDR3 DNA follows: TGTGCCAGCAGTGAATCGGACAGGGGTAATTCACCCCTCCACTTT. The chain joins TRBV6-1 to TRBJ1-6, with TRBD1 identical over 9 bases. The V gene's germline CDR1 is MNHNS and CDR2 SASEGT. CDR3 length equals 15 residues. Losses at the gene ends were 2 bases for V and 6 bases for J; bases not matched to a gene: 2.

The chain joins TRBV9 to TRBJ1-1; 8 bases line up with TRBD1. CDR3 length: 16 amino acids. J was trimmed by 7 bases and V by 3 bases; bases with no gene match: 14. CDR1 is SGDLS and CDR2 is YYNGEE in the germline V gene. The CDR3 bases are TGTGCCAGCAGCGAGATCAGGACAGGGAGATATAGTGAAGCTTTCTTT. It yields the protein CASSEIRTGRYSEAFF.

This clone appeared many times. The V gene is TRBV21-1, the J gene TRBJ2-1; the D segment call TRBD1 is taken from the table without a DNA check. TRBV21-1 represents a pseudogene. The CDR3 contains 16 residues. CDR3 coding DNA: TGTGCCAGCAGTCGCATAAACAGGGTGTCCCACAATGAGCAGTTCTTC. It codes for CASSRINRVSHNEQFF.

The J gene is TRBJ2-1, the V gene TRBV19; D gene unclear. Germline CDR1 reads LNHDA; CDR2 reads SQIVND (reference sequence). This CDR3 comprises 15 residues. Between the trimmed V and J ends, which lost 3 bases and 0 bases, there was a span of 9 bases. The CDR3 loop reads CASSISRSSYNEQFF. CDR3 DNA sequence: TGTGCCAGTAGTATTTCTAGGAGCTCCTACAATGAGCAGTTCTTC.

The chain links TRBV18 to TRBJ1-2; D gene unclear. V was pared by 6 bases and J by 8 bases, with 13 bases between. CDR3 length: 12 residues. Per the germline V gene, CDR1 is KGHSH and CDR2 is LQKENI. CDR3 in DNA: TGTGCCAGCTCCTATGTGGGGAGCGGCTACACCTTC. Its protein is CASSYVGSGYTF.

This clone was recorded a few times. The rearrangement joins TRBV7-6 to TRBJ1-1, with 7 nucleotides matching TRBD1. The germline V gene encodes CDR1 SGHVS and CDR2 FNYEAQ. The CDR3 runs 16 residues. With V trimmed by 7 bases and J by 4 bases, 15 bases remained unmatched. The DNA of the CDR3 is TGTGCCAGCATAGAACAACTCGCGGGACAGCGCACTGAAGCTTTCTTT. Its protein product is CASIEQLAGQRTEAFF.

A single count supports this clone. The chain links TRBV11-3 to TRBJ2-1, with 12 positions matching TRBD2. This CDR3 is built from 15 residues. Unmatched junction bases numbered 3, after V lost 5 bases and J lost 4 bases. CDR1 is SGHNT and CDR2 is YENEEA in the germline V gene. The CDR3, as DNA: TGTGCCAGCAGCCAAACTAGCGGGGGGTACAATGAGCAGTTCTTC. It codes for CASSQTSGGYNEQFF.

The rearrangement links TRBV5-1 to TRBJ1-6; D remains ambiguous. Trimming cost V 0 bases and J 7 bases, with 8 bases left between them. Germline values: CDR1 SGHRS, CDR2 YFSETQ. CDR3 length equals 14 residues. The CDR3 here is CASSLVASNSPLHF. The CDR3, as DNA: TGCGCCAGCAGCTTGGTAGCCAGCAATTCACCCCTCCACTTT. The whole variable domain, filled in from reference TRBV5-1 and TRBJ1-6, reads KAGVTQTPRYLIKTRGQQVTLSCSPISGHRSVSWYQQTPGQGLQFLFEYFSETQRNKGNFPGRFSGRQFSNSRSEMNVSTLELGDSALYLCASSLVASNSPLHFGNGTRLTVT.

This chain uses TRBV19 with TRBJ2-2; possible D gene TRBD1, 5 bases. The CDR3 contains 15 residues. Between the trimmed V and J ends, which lost 7 bases and 5 bases, there was a span of 17 bases. Per germline, CDR1 LNHDA and CDR2 SQIVND (reference sequence). The CDR3 DNA sequence: TGTGCCAGTACCCCACCTAAGCAGGGAACCGGGGAGCTGTTTTTT. The encoded protein is CASTPPKQGTGELFF.

The rearrangement links TRBV4-1 to TRBJ1-1; weak D call: TRBD1 (6 bases). Trimming cost V 8 bases and J 5 bases, with 24 bases left between them. The germline CDR1 and CDR2 sequences are MGHRA and YSYEKL. The CDR3 runs 16 residues. CDR3 region: CASEGDGFSSGTEAFF. CDR3 nucleotide sequence: TGCGCCAGCGAGGGGGACGGATTCTCTTCGGGGACTGAAGCTTTCTTT.

The genes are TRBV7-4 and TRBJ2-1; D is possibly TRBD2 (7 bases). CDR3 length: 16 residues. Per the germline V gene, CDR1 is SGHVT and CDR2 is SQSDAQ. Trimming removed 10 bases from V and 0 bases from J, with 19 bases in between. CDR3 nucleotides: TGTGCCACCCGCCCCTTGAGGGGGGGCTCCTACAATGAGCAGTTCTTC. This encodes CATRPLRGGSYNEQFF.